The following is a T cell receptor beta chain sequence with its context. The antigen remains undetermined. The data are from a study of cytomegalovirus exposure and HLA in healthy donors. Study results and caveats: The study flagged 150 to 200 TCR beta chains as cytomegalovirus-associated.

The primer mix had 60 Vbeta and 13 Jbeta primers. Clones were sequenced by immunoSEQ multiplex PCR, and TCRdb holds only the in-frame ones, with some missing. The table includes roughly 97,000 clones, around 10% detected once. V was trimmed by 5 bases and J by 1 base, leaving 23 bases between them. The CDR3 is 18 amino acids. Germline-derived CDR1 and CDR2 are LNHNV and YYDKDF (reference sequence). The origin of this receptor is a man aged 40-49 years in good health and CMV-seropositive. What was sequenced was PBMCs. The chain is built from TRBV15 and TRBJ1-1, with D perhaps TRBD1 (5 bases). The CDR3 DNA reads TGTGCCACCAGCGCAAAAGGGGTGAGCAGTAACTGGAACACTGAAGCTTTCTTT. Translating it yields CATSAKGVSSNWNTEAFF.